These 17 T cell receptor beta chains were sequenced from one sample in a study of T cells in Graves' hyperthyroidism and ophthalmopathy. Researchers took RNA transcripts and amplified the TCR beta CDR3 regions from them. The primer set for the first-round RT-PCR of the TCR CDR3 was HTBI. TCRdb re-derived calls from the multiplex PCR reads in MiXCR, one entry per CDR3 protein. The sample yields around 340,000 distinct CDR3 sequences, approximately 18% seen once. The source material was blood. The source of these receptors is a woman aged 50 to 60 with Graves' hyperthyroidism.

This clonotype was seen more than once but under ten times. J is TRBJ2-2 and V is TRBV6-2 or TRBV6-3; 11 bases are shared with TRBD1. V lost 6 bases to trimming and J lost 5 bases; unmatched junction nucleotides: 2. CDR3 size: 14 residues. Germline V lookup: CDR1 MNHEY, CDR2 SVGEGT. The CDR3 loop is CASRGTGGTGELFF. For the CDR3, the DNA is TGTGCCAGCAGGGGGACAGGGGGGACCGGGGAGCTGTTTTTT.

Only a few counts were recorded for this clonotype. The chain is built from TRBV4-1 and TRBJ2-1; D is possibly TRBD2 (6 bases). Germline V CDR1 and CDR2: MGHRA, YSYEKL. The CDR3 loop spans 17 amino acids. V was shortened by 0 bases and J by 2 bases, with 14 bases between the two germline ends. The CDR3 sequence: CASSQDRDSPTYNEQFF. CDR3 in DNA: TGCGCCAGCAGCCAAGATAGGGACTCCCCGACCTACAATGAGCAGTTCTTC.

The V and J genes are TRBV19 and TRBJ1-1, with TRBD1 as a possible D gene (6 bases). Germline V gives CDR1 LNHDA, CDR2 SQIVND (reference sequence). CDR3 length: 13 amino acids. V was cut by 4 bases and J by 5 bases, with 11 bases left in between. This CDR3 reads CASSTGVGTEAFF. For the CDR3, the DNA is TGTGCCAGTAGTACAGGGGTTGGTACTGAAGCTTTCTTT.

The table lists this clonotype with a few counts. This may be a read error, as it is one base from a much larger clone. V usage is TRBV7-8 and J usage is TRBJ1-2, with TRBD1 identical over 7 bases. This CDR3 spans 13 amino acids. Looked up from germline, CDR1 is SGHVS and CDR2 is FQNEAQ. V shed 5 bases, J shed 2 bases, and the junction held 2 bases outside the gene matches. CDR3 nucleotides: TGTGCCAGCAGCGAGGGACAGAACTATGGCTACACCTTC. Residues: CASSEGQNYGYTF.

This chain uses TRBV12-3 or TRBV12-4 with TRBJ2-1; either TRBD1 or TRBD2 may fit D (7 bases each). The CDR3 is 15 residues long. The V gene lost 6 bases and the J gene lost 6 bases, with 18 bases spanning the gap. CDR3 DNA: TGTGCCAGCAGGGGTTCATCCAGGGGGGGCAATGAGCAGTTCTTC. It specifies CASRGSSRGGNEQFF.

The genes are TRBV2 and TRBJ2-7; possibly TRBD1 for D (5 bases). V was cut by 6 bases and J by 3 bases, with 6 bases left in between. This CDR3 is 11 amino acids long. Germline lookup yields CDR1 SNHLY and CDR2 FYNNEI. The CDR3 DNA reads TGTGCCAGCAGGGACAACTACGAGCAGTACGTC. Its translation: CASRDNYEQYV.

The J gene is TRBJ2-3, the V gene TRBV10-3, with D possibly being TRBD2 (7 bases). V shed 2 bases and J shed 2 bases, with 14 bases lying between them. Germline-derived CDR1 and CDR2 are ENHRY and SYGVKD. This CDR3 is built from 16 residues. CDR3 amino acids: CAISEKGGGTTDTQYF. DNA of the CDR3: TGTGCCATCAGTGAGAAAGGGGGGGGGACCACAGATACGCAGTATTTT.

This clonotype was seen many times. The V call is TRBV20-1, the J call TRBJ2-4; unclear D gene. CDR1 DFQATT and CDR2 SNEGSKA come from the germline V gene (reference sequence). The CDR3 has 14 amino acids. V gave up 0 bases and J gave up 0 bases, with 6 bases separating them. CDR3 DNA: TGCAGTGCTAGAGATGTGGGAGCCAAAAACATTCAGTACTTC. Its translation is CSARDVGAKNIQYF.

This clonotype turned up a few times. This CDR3 reads CASSLRDTVYGYTF. Written as DNA, the CDR3 is TGTGCCAGCAGCTTAAGGGACACGGTCTATGGCTACACCTTC. The chain recombines TRBV7-8 with TRBJ1-2, with D maybe TRBD1 (6 bases). The CDR3 totals 14 residues. V lost 2 bases and J lost 4, with 11 bases in between. Germline values: CDR1 SGHVS, CDR2 FQNEAQ. The variable domain in full, completed from reference TRBV7-8 and TRBJ1-2, reads GAGVSQSPRYKVAKRGQDVALRCDPISGHVSLFWYQQALGQGPEFLTYFQNEAQLDKSGLPSDRFFAERPEGSVSTLKIQRTQQEDSAVYLCASSLRDTVYGYTFGSGTRLTVV.

This clonotype showed up just a few times. V usage is TRBV6-5 and J usage is TRBJ1-2, with 7 bases that match TRBD1. Germline V gives CDR1 MNHEY, CDR2 SVGAGI. This CDR3 has 13 amino acids. Trimming at V came to 7 bases and at J to 3 bases, leaving 5 bases not matched to a gene. The DNA of the CDR3 is TGTGCCAGCACGTATCAGGGGGACTATGGCTACACCTTC. It is translated as CASTYQGDYGYTF.

CDR3 coding DNA: TGTGCCAGCAGTTACTCGGGACTAGCGGAATCCTACGAGCAGTACTTC. Protein product: CASSYSGLAESYEQYF. The rearrangement joins TRBV6-5 to TRBJ2-7, with 11 positions matching TRBD2. The CDR3 spans 16 residues. Germline CDR1 and CDR2: MNHEY and SVGAGI. V trimming: 0 bases; J trimming: 1 base; junction bases outside the gene matches: 2.

This clonotype was recorded many times. The chain carries TRBV3-1 and TRBJ1-1; 11 nucleotides line up with TRBD1. Germline loops: CDR1 LGHDT, CDR2 YNNKEL (reference sequence). V lost 4 bases, J lost 8 bases, and 6 bases stayed unmatched. The CDR3 length is 14 residues. The CDR3 DNA follows: TGTGCCAGCAGCCTTGGGACAGGGGGTGGGGAAGCTTTCTTT. This encodes CASSLGTGGGEAFF. Looking up the rest from reference TRBV3-1 and TRBJ1-1 gives the full variable domain: DTAVSQTPKYLVTQMGNDKSIKCEQNLGHDTMYWYKQDSKKFLKIMFSYNNKELIINETVPNRFSPKSPDKAHLNLHINSLELGDSAVYFCASSLGTGGGEAFFGQGTRLTVV.

This clonotype was seen more than once but under ten times. The chain carries TRBV19 and TRBJ1-1, with 8 bases that match TRBD1. Germline CDR1 reads LNHDA; CDR2 reads SQIVND (reference sequence). This CDR3 has 14 residues. V shed 7 bases, J shed 4 bases, and the junction held 8 bases outside the gene matches. DNA of the CDR3: TGTGCCAGTATTAACAGGGGGTTGGTCACTGAAGCTTTCTTT. This gives the protein CASINRGLVTEAFF.

As regards this clonotype: This may come from a read error, since a much larger clone is one base off. V and J are TRBV27 and TRBJ2-7; 7 bases line up with TRBD1. This CDR3 has 11 residues. Germline V CDR1 and CDR2: MNHEY, SMNVEV (reference sequence). The CDR3 region is CTMGQIYEQYF. The CDR3 DNA follows: TGTACCATGGGACAGATCTACGAGCAGTACTTC.

Only one count was recorded for this clonotype. The rearrangement joins TRBV12-3 or TRBV12-4 to TRBJ1-1, with TRBD1 as a possible D gene (5 bases). Trimming removed 4 bases from V and 11 bases from J, with 20 bases in between. The CDR3 is 14 residues long. CDR3 sequence reads: CASSSPGGRGSAFF. For the CDR3, the DNA is TGTGCCAGCAGTTCCCCGGGGGGTCGGGGGTCTGCTTTCTTT.

This clonotype turned up a few times. The rearrangement links TRBV5-1 to TRBJ2-5; possible D gene TRBD1, 6 bases. CDR1 is SGHRS and CDR2 is YFSETQ in the germline V gene. The V gene lost 0 bases and the J gene lost 2 bases, with 17 bases spanning the gap. The CDR3 length is 17 residues. CDR3 coding DNA: TGCGCCAGCAGCTTGGCTGGGCAGGGGAGTTTACAAGAGACCCAGTACTTC. Translating it yields CASSLAGQGSLQETQYF.

The chain uses TRBV5-1 and TRBJ1-1; D not certain. From germline, CDR1 is SGHRS and CDR2 YFSETQ. Trimming removed 0 bases at V and 3 bases at J, with 9 bases between. The CDR3 has 14 residues. The CDR3 region is CASSLGGSHTEAFF. CDR3 DNA: TGCGCCAGCAGCTTGGGTGGGAGTCACACTGAAGCTTTCTTT.